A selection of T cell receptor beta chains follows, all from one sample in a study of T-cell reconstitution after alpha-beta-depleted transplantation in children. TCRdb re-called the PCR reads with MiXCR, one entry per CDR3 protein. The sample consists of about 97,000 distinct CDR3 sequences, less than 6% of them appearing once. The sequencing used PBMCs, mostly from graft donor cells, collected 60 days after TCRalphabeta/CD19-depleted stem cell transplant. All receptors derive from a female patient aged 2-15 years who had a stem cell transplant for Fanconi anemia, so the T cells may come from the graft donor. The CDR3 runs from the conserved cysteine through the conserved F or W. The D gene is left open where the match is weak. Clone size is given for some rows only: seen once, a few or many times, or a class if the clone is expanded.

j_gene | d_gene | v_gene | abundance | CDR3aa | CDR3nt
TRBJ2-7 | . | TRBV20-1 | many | CSARTANHYEQYF | TGCAGTGCTAGGACAGCGAACCACTACGAGCAGTACTTC
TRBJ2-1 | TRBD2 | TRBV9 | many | CASSVHSGSSYNEQFF | TGTGCCAGCAGCGTCCATAGCGGGAGCTCCTACAATGAGCAGTTCTTC
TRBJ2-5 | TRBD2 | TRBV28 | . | CASSSRIAGGWETQYF | TGTGCCAGCAGTTCCAGGATAGCGGGGGGCTGGGAGACCCAGTACTTC
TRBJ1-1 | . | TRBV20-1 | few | CSARNPEAFF | TGCAGTGCTAGAAACCCTGAAGCTTTCTTT
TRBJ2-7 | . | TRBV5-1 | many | CASSFLSRDEQYF | TGCGCCAGCAGCTTTCTTTCCAGGGACGAGCAGTACTTC
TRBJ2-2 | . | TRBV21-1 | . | CASSSLGGGPSTSENTGELFF | TGTGCCAGCAGCAGTCTTGGGGGTGGACCCTCGACTAGCGAGAACACCGGGGAGCTGTTTTTT
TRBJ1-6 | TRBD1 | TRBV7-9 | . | CASSSGQGNSPLHF | TGTGCCAGCAGCTCGGGACAGGGGAATTCACCCCTCCACTTT
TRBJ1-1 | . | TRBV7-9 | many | CASSLAGGNTEAFF | TGTGCCAGCAGCTTAGCGGGGGGAAACACTGAAGCTTTCTTT
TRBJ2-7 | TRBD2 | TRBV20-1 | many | CSAREAGGSYEQYF | TGCAGTGCTAGAGAAGCGGGAGGATCCTACGAGCAGTACTTC
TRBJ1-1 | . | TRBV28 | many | CASSLIAGDTEAFF | TGTGCCAGCAGTTTAATCGCAGGGGACACTGAAGCTTTCTTT
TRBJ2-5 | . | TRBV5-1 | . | CASSLGMAGAQETQYF | TGCGCCAGCAGCTTGGGAATGGCGGGGGCACAAGAGACCCAGTACTTC
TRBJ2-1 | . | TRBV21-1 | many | CASSETSGGLNEQFF | TGTGCCAGCAGTGAAACTAGCGGGGGCCTCAATGAGCAGTTCTTC
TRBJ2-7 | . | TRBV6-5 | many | CASSYAASVNEQYF | TGTGCCAGCAGTTACGCAGCGTCGGTGAACGAGCAGTACTTC
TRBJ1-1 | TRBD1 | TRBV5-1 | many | CASSGNRGRTEAFF | TGCGCCAGCAGCGGGAACAGGGGGCGAACTGAAGCTTTCTTT
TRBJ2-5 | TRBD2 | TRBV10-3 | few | CAIMSSGGGETQYF | TGTGCCATCATGTCTAGCGGGGGGGGAGAGACCCAGTACTTC
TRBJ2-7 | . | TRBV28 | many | CASLESRAPLYEQYF | TGTGCCAGCCTAGAAAGCCGGGCTCCCCTCTACGAGCAGTACTTC
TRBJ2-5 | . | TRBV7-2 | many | CASSLAVSMVQGTQYF | TGTGCCAGCAGCTTAGCGGTCTCTATGGTCCAGGGGACCCAGTACTTC
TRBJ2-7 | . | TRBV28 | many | CASSLWLTSSYEQYF | TGTGCCAGCAGTTTATGGTTGACTAGTTCCTACGAGCAGTACTTC
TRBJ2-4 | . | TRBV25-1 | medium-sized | CASSGMNPPAKNIQYF | TGTGCCAGCAGTGGGATGAACCCCCCAGCCAAAAACATTCAGTACTTC
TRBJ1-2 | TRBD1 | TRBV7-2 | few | CASSYGTGRGYTF | TGTGCCAGCAGCTATGGGACAGGCCGCGGCTACACCTTC
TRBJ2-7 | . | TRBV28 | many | CASSLVWGRGYEQYF | TGTGCCAGCAGTTTGGTATGGGGAAGGGGCTACGAGCAGTACTTC
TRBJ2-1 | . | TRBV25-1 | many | CASSEYFCAMLCEQFF | .
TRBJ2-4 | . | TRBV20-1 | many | CSARDPPGRRAKNIQYF | TGCAGTGCTAGAGATCCTCCAGGGCGAAGAGCCAAAAACATTCAGTACTTC
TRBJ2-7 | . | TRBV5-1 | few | CASSLEGVGSYEQYF | TGCGCCAGCAGCTTGGAAGGGGTAGGTTCCTACGAGCAGTACTTC
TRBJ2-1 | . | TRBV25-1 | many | CASSEQVGYNEQFF | TGTGCCAGCAGTGAACAGGTGGGCTACAATGAGCAGTTCTTC
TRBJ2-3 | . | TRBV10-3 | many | CATSGLQEGTDTQYF | TGTGCCACCTCTGGACTCCAGGAGGGCACAGATACGCAGTATTTT
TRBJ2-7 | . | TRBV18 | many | CASSPGQTYEQYF | TGTGCCAGCTCACCGGGACAAACCTACGAGCAGTACTTC
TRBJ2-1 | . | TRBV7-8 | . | CASSRRDGPYNEQFF | TGTGCCAGCAGCCGCCGGGACGGGCCCTACAATGAGCAGTTCTTC
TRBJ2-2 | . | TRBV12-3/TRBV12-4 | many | CASSFLWTGTNTGELFF | TGTGCCAGCAGTTTTCTGTGGACGGGAACGAACACCGGGGAGCTGTTTTTT
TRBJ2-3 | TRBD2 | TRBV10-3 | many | CAIRQGTSGATDTQYF | TGTGCCATCAGGCAGGGGACTAGCGGGGCCACAGATACGCAGTATTTT
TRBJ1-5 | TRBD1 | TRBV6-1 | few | CASSDPGQGVDQPQHF | TGTGCCAGCAGTGACCCGGGACAGGGGGTGGATCAGCCCCAGCATTTT
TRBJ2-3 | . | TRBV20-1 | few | CSANPGEGTDTQYF | TGCAGTGCCAATCCGGGGGAAGGGACAGATACGCAGTATTTT
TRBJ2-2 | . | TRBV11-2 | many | CASRAVVRGTGELFF | TGTGCCAGCAGGGCTGTTGTGCGAGGCACCGGGGAGCTGTTTTTT
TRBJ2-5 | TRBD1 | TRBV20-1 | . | CSTRRPTGGNETQYF | TGCAGTACTAGACGTCCGACAGGGGGCAATGAGACCCAGTACTTC
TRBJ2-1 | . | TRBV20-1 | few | CSALASTHNEQFF | TGCAGTGCTCTGGCTAGCACTCACAATGAGCAGTTCTTC
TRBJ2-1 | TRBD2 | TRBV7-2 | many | CASSYSGSSYNEQFF | TGTGCCAGCAGCTATAGCGGGAGCTCCTACAATGAGCAGTTCTTC
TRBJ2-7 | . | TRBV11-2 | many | CASSLVPLGHWTYEQYF | TGTGCCAGCAGCTTAGTTCCGTTGGGACACTGGACCTACGAGCAGTACTTC
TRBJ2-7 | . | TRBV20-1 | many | CSARDNGRGYEQYF | TGCAGTGCTAGAGATAACGGGAGAGGCTACGAGCAGTACTTC
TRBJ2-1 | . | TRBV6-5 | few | CASSYPPYNEQFF | TGTGCCAGCAGTTACCCGCCCTACAATGAGCAGTTCTTC
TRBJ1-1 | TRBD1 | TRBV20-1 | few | CSAIQGAKSTEAFF | TGCAGTGCGATACAGGGGGCTAAAAGCACTGAAGCTTTCTTT
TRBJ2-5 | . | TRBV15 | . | CATSRDPLKETQYF | TGTGCCACCAGCAGGGACCCCTTAAAGGAGACCCAGTACTTC
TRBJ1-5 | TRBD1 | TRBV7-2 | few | CASSLRGTGPHQPQHF | TGTGCCAGCAGCTTAAGGGGGACAGGTCCCCATCAGCCCCAGCATTTT
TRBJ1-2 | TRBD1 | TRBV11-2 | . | CASSLLGQALYGYTF | TGTGCCAGCAGCTTACTGGGACAGGCACTCTATGGCTACACCTTC
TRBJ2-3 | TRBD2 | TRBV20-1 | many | CSATGRGYTDTQYF | TGCAGTGCTACGGGGCGGGGGTACACAGATACGCAGTATTTT
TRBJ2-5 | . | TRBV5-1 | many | CASRPRTAQETQYF | TGCGCCAGCAGGCCGAGGACGGCACAAGAGACCCAGTACTTC